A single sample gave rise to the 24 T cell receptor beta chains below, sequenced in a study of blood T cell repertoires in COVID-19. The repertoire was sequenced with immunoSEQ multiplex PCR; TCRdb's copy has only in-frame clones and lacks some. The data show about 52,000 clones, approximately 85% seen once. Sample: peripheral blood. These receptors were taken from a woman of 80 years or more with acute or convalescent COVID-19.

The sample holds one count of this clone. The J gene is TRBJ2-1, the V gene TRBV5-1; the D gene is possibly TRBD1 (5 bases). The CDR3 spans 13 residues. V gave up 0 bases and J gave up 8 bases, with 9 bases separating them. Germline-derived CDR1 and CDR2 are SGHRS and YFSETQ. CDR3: CASSLVLGDEQFF. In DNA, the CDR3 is TGCGCCAGCAGCTTGGTCTTAGGGGATGAGCAGTTCTTC.

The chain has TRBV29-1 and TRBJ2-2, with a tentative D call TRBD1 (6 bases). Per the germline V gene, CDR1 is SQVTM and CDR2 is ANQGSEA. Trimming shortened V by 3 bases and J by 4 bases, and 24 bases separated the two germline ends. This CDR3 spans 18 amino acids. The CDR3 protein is CSVEFIRSGEMGTGELFF. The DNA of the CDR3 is TGCAGCGTTGAGTTTATTAGATCAGGGGAGATGGGCACCGGGGAGCTGTTTTTT.

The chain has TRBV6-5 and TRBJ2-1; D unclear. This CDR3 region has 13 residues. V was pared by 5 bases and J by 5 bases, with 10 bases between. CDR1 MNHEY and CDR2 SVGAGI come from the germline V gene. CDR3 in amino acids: CASSQNFHNEQFF. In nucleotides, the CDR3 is TGTGCCAGCAGTCAGAATTTCCACAATGAGCAGTTCTTC.

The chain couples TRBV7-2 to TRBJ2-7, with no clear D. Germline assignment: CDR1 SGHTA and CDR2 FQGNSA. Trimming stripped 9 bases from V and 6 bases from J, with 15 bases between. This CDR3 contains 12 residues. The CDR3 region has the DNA TGTGCCAGTGGCGGAGTAATCAGCGAGCAGTACTTC. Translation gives CASGGVISEQYF.

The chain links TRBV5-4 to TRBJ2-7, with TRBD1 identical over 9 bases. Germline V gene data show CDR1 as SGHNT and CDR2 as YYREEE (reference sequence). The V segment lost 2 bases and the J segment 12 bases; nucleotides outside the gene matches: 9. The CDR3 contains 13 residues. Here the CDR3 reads CASSFGGQGSPYF. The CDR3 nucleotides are TGTGCCAGCAGCTTTGGGGGACAGGGATCGCCGTACTTC.

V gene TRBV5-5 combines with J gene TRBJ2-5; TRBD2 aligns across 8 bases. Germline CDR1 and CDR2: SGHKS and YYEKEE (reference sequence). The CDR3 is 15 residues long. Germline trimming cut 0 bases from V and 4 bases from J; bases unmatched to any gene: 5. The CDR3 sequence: CASSLAAGGGETQYF. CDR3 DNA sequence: TGTGCCAGCAGCTTGGCCGCGGGGGGCGGAGAGACCCAGTACTTC.

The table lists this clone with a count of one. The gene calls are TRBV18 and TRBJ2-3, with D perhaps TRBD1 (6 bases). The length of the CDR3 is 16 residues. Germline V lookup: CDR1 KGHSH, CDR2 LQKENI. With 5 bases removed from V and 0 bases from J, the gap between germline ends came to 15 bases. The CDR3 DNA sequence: TGTGCCAGCTCAACCCGACAGGCCCCTAGCACAGATACGCAGTATTTT. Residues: CASSTRQAPSTDTQYF.

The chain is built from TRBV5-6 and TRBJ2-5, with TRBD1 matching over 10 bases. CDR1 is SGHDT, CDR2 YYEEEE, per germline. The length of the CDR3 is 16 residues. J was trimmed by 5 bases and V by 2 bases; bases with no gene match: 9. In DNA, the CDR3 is TGTGCCAGCAGCTTATCGGGACAGGGGATGTTGGAGACCCAGTACTTC. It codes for CASSLSGQGMLETQYF. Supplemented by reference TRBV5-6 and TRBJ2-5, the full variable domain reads DAGVTQSPTHLIKTRGQQVTLRCSPKSGHDTVSWYQQALGQGPQFIFQYYEEEERQRGNFPDRFSGHQFPNYSSELNVNALLLGDSALYLCASSLSGQGMLETQYFGPGTRLLVL.

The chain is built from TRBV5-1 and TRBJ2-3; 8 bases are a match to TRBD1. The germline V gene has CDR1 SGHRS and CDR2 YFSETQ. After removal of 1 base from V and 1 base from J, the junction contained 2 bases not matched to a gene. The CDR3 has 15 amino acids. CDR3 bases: TGCGCCAGCAGCTTGCCAGGGGGCGGCACAGATACGCAGTATTTT. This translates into CASSLPGGGTDTQYF.

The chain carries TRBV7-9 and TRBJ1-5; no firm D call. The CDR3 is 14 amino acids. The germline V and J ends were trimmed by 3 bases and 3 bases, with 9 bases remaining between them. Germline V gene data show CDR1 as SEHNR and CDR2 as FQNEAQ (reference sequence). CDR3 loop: CASSLAGNNQPQHF. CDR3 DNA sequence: TGTGCCAGCAGCTTGGCGGGTAACAATCAGCCCCAGCATTTT.

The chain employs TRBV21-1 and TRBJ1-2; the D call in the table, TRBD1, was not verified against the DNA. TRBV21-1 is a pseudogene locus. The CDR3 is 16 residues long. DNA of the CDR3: TGTGCCAGCAGCAGAGGGGGGACAGCCCTAGACTATGGCTACACCTTC. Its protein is CASSRGGTALDYGYTF.

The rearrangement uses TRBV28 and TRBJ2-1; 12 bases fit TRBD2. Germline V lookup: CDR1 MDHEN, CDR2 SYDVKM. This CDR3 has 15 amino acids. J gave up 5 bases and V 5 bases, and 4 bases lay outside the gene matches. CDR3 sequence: CASSTTSGGNNEQFF. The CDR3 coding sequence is TGTGCCAGCAGTACGACTAGCGGGGGAAACAATGAGCAGTTCTTC.

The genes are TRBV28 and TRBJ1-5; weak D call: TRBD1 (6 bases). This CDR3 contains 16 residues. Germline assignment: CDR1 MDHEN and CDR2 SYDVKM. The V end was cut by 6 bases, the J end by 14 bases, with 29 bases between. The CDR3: CASRGYGQDLEGGKHF. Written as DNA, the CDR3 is TGTGCCAGCAGAGGCTACGGGCAGGATTTGGAGGGGGGGAAGCATTTT.

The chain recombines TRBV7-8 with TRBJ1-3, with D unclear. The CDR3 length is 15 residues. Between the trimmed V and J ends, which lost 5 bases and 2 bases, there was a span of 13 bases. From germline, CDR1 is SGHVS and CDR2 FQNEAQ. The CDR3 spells CASSSRETTGNTIYF. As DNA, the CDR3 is TGTGCCAGCAGCAGCCGGGAGACGACTGGAAACACCATATATTTT.

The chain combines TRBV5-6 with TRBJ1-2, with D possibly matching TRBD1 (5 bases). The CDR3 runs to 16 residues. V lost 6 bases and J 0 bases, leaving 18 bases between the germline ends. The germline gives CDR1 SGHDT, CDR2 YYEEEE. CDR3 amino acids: CASTLRMGGANYGYTF. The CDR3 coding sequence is TGTGCCAGCACCCTCCGTATGGGGGGAGCTAACTATGGCTACACCTTC.

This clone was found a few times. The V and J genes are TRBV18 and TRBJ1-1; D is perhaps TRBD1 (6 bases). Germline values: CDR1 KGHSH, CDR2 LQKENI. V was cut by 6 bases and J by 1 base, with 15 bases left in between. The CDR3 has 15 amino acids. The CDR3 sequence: CASSQRWDKNTEAFF. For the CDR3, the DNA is TGTGCCAGCTCCCAGCGTTGGGACAAGAACACTGAAGCTTTCTTT. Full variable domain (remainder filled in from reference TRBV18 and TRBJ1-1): NAGVMQNPRHLVRRRGQEARLRCSPMKGHSHVYWYRQLPEEGLKFMVYLQKENIIDESGMPKERFSAEFPKEGPSILRIQQVVRGDSAAYFCASSQRWDKNTEAFFGQGTRLTVV.

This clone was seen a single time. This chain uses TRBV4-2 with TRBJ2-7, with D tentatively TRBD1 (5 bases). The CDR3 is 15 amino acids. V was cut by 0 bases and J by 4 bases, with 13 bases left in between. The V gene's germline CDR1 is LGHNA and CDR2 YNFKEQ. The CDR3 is CASSQDRGNLYEQYF. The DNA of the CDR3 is TGTGCCAGCAGCCAAGATAGGGGTAATCTATACGAGCAGTACTTC.

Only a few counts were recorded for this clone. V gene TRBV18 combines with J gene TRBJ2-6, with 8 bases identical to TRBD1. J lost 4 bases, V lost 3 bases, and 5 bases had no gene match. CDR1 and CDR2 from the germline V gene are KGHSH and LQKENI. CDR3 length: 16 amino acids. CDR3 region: CASSPQGASGANVLTF. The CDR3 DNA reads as TGTGCCAGCTCACCCCAGGGGGCGTCGGGGGCCAACGTCCTGACTTTC.

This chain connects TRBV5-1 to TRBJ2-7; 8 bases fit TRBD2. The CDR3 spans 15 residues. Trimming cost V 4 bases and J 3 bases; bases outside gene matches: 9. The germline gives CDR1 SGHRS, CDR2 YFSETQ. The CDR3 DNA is TGCGCCAGCAGCGAGGGAGCGGGGGTCTACTACGAGCAGTACTTC. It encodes CASSEGAGVYYEQYF. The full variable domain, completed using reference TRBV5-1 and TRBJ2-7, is KAGVTQTPRYLIKTRGQQVTLSCSPISGHRSVSWYQQTPGQGLQFLFEYFSETQRNKGNFPGRFSGRQFSNSRSEMNVSTLELGDSALYLCASSEGAGVYYEQYFGPGTRLTVT.

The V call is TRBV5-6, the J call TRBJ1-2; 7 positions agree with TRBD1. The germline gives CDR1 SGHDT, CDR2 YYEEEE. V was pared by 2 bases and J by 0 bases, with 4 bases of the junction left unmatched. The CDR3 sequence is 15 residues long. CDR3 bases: TGTGCCAGCAGCTTATCCGGGACAGCTAACTATGGCTACACCTTC. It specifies CASSLSGTANYGYTF.

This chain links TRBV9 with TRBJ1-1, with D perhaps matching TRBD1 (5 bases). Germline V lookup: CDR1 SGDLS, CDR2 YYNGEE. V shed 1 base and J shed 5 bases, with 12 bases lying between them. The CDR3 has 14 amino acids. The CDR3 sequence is CASSVRAGKTEAFF. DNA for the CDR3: TGTGCCAGCAGCGTAAGGGCAGGGAAAACTGAAGCTTTCTTT.

CDR3 in DNA: TGCAGCGTTGATACACAGGGCTATGGCTACACCTTC. The encoded protein is CSVDTQGYGYTF. The chain has TRBV29-1 and TRBJ1-2; maybe TRBD1 (6 bases). Looked up from germline, CDR1 is SQVTM and CDR2 is ANQGSEA. The ends were cut back, 3 bases at V and 4 bases at J, with 9 bases in the middle. The CDR3 contains 12 residues.

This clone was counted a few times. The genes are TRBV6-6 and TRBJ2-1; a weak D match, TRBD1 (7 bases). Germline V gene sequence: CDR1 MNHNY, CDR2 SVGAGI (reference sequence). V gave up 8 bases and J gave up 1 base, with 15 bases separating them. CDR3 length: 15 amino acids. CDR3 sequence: CASVPPGGSYNEQFF. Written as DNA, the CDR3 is TGTGCCAGCGTACCCCCAGGGGGGTCCTACAATGAGCAGTTCTTC.

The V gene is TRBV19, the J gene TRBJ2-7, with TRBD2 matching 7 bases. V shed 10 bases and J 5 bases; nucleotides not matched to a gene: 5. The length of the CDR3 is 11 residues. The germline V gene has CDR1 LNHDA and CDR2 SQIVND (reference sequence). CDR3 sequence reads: CATAAGDEQYF. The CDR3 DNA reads TGTGCCACGGCCGCGGGGGACGAGCAGTACTTC.